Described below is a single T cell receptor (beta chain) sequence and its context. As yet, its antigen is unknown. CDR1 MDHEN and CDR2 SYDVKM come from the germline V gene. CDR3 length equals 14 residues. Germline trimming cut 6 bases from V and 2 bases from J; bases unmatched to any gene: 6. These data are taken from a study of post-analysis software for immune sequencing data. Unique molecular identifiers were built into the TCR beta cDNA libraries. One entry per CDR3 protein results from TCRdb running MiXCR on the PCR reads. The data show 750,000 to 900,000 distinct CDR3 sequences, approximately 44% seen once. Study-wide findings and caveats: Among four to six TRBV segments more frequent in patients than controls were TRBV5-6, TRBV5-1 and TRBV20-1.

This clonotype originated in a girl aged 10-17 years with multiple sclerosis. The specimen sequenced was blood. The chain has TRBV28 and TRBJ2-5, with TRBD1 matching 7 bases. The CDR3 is CASRRGQKQETQYF. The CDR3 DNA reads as TGTGCCAGCAGGAGGGGACAGAAACAAGAGACCCAGTACTTC.